The TCR beta chain under discussion was sequenced for a study of blood T cell repertoires in COVID-19. Study-level background: The United States, Italy and Spain supplied acute and convalescent COVID-19 samples. The analysed material was cDNA or gDNA that came from T cells, B-cell-depleted T cells, or PBMCs.

Germline CDR1 LNHNV, CDR2 YYDKDF (reference sequence). This CDR3 has 14 residues. Trimming left V 1 base short and J 1 base short, with 7 bases between. Per the authors' pipeline: Reference gene primers were amplified, and this amplification served to estimate nucleated cell counts. Method: immunoSEQ multiplex PCR; TCRdb's copy keeps in-frame clones and lacks some. The V and J calls and clone size are taken from that table; D and trimming were inferred from the DNA. This table has over 95,000 clones, 85% appearing once. The rearrangement links TRBV15 to TRBJ1-1; D is ambiguous. The sequence was obtained from a human donor in a cohort sampled during active COVID-19. Sequenced input: peripheral blood. CDR3 in amino acids: CATSRALWNTEAFF. The CDR3 nucleotides are TGTGCCACCAGCAGAGCCCTTTGGAACACTGAAGCTTTCTTT. Complete variable domain (other parts from reference TRBV15 and TRBJ1-1): DAMVIQNPRYQVTQFGKPVTLSCSQTLNHNVMYWYQQKSSQAPKLLFHYYDKDFNNEADTPDNFQSRRPNTSFCFLDIRSPGLGDTAMYLCATSRALWNTEAFFGQGTRLTVV.